These 20 T cell receptor beta chains share one sample of origin, sequenced in a study of CD8+CD57+ T cells in acquired aplastic anemia. For CDR3 and TCR beta VDJ profiling, genomic DNA was the template used. TCRdb ran MiXCR on the reads and lists one entry per CDR3 protein. This table has some 120,000 distinct CDR3 sequences, over 55% appearing once. An expansion of CD8+CD57+ cells by flow cytometry had been shown in patients chosen for sequencing. The sample was sorted CD4+, CD8+, or CD8+CD57+ T cells (not recorded which) from PBMCs. The receptors here all came from a human donor with aplastic anemia.

The sample holds many counts of this clonotype. The chain has TRBV7-9 and TRBJ2-7; D unresolved. The CDR3 totals 12 residues. Germline V gene data show CDR1 as SEHNR and CDR2 as FQNEAQ (reference sequence). V lost 6 bases and J lost 0, with 6 bases in between. The CDR3 sequence: CASSVTSYEQYF. CDR3 bases: TGTGCCAGCAGTGTCACCTCCTACGAGCAGTACTTC.

This rearrangement joins TRBV10-3 to TRBJ2-7; TRBD1 matches 9 bases. Trimming removed 6 bases from V and 3 bases from J; junction bases left unmatched: 3. CDR1 is ENHRY and CDR2 is SYGVKD in the germline V gene. The CDR3 runs 13 residues. The CDR3 bases are TGTGCCATCAGCCAGGGACAGGGCTACGAGCAGTACTTC. It encodes CAISQGQGYEQYF.

Of note for this clonotype: A junction end diverges from the germline sequence, so it may reflect a read error. This chain connects TRBV2 to TRBJ2-2; TRBD1 aligns across 7 bases. This CDR3 is built from 15 residues. Germline V gene sequence: CDR1 SNHLY, CDR2 FYNNEI. The CDR3 nucleotides are TGTGCCACCAGATCGGACAGGTCTTCATCCGGGGAGCAGTTTTTT. It yields the protein CATRSDRSSSGEQFF.

The J gene is TRBJ2-7, the V gene TRBV2; D might be TRBD1 or TRBD2, each matching 5 bases. Germline V gene data show CDR1 as SNHLY and CDR2 as FYNNEI. This CDR3 has 13 residues. The germline V and J ends were trimmed by 6 bases and 2 bases, with 11 bases remaining between them. In DNA, the CDR3 is TGTGCCAGCAGGGGGACGGATACCTACGAGCAGTACTTC. As protein: CASRGTDTYEQYF.

V and J are TRBV24-1 and TRBJ1-1; unclear D gene. The CDR3 is made up of 13 amino acids. Trimming cost V 4 bases and J 7 bases, with 12 bases left between them. CDR1 KGHDR and CDR2 SFDVKD come from the germline V gene. The CDR3 DNA is TGTGCCACCAGTGAAGGAGGGAAATATGAAGCTTTCTTT. This sequence encodes CATSEGGKYEAFF.

CDR3 region: CASSPDRIGANVLTF. Here the CDR3 DNA reads TGCGCCAGCAGCCCCGACAGGATAGGTGCCAACGTCCTGACTTTC. The V gene is TRBV10-1, the J gene TRBJ2-6, with D maybe TRBD1 (6 bases). Trimming stripped 6 bases from V and 7 bases from J, with 16 bases between. The CDR3 is 15 residues long. Germline V gene sequence: CDR1 WNHNN, CDR2 SYGVQD (reference sequence).

The chain uses TRBV2 and TRBJ2-1; D ambiguous. Germline values: CDR1 SNHLY, CDR2 FYNNEI. The CDR3 runs 11 residues. V lost 7 bases and J lost 5, with 6 bases in between. The CDR3 loop reads CASTANNEQFF. Here the CDR3 DNA reads TGTGCCAGCACGGCGAACAATGAGCAGTTCTTC. The full variable domain, in which reference TRBV2 and TRBJ2-1 provide the parts outside the CDR3, is EPEVTQTPSHQVTQMGQEVILRCVPISNHLYFYWYRQILGQKVEFLVSFYNNEISEKSEIFDDQFSVERPDGSNFTLKIRSTKLEDSAMYFCASTANNEQFFGPGTRLTVL.

This chain links TRBV7-8 with TRBJ1-2, with 7 bases that match TRBD1. Germline trimming cut 2 bases from V and 3 bases from J; bases unmatched to any gene: 6. This CDR3 is 15 amino acids long. Germline V gene sequence: CDR1 SGHVS, CDR2 FQNEAQ. CDR3 sequence (DNA): TGTGCCAGCAGCTTATTACAGGGGAGCGACTATGGCTACACCTTC. Its translation: CASSLLQGSDYGYTF. The full variable domain, with the rest looked up from reference TRBV7-8 and TRBJ1-2, is GAGVSQSPRYKVAKRGQDVALRCDPISGHVSLFWYQQALGQGPEFLTYFQNEAQLDKSGLPSDRFFAERPEGSVSTLKIQRTQQEDSAVYLCASSLLQGSDYGYTFGSGTRLTVV.

The chain combines TRBV2 with TRBJ1-6, with TRBD1 matching over 9 bases. V was clipped by 3 bases and J by 6 bases; unmatched bases: 3. The CDR3 is 15 residues long. Germline V gene lookup returns CDR1 SNHLY and CDR2 FYNNEI. The CDR3 reads CASSERTGVNSPLHF. The CDR3 region has the DNA TGTGCCAGCAGTGAGAGGACAGGGGTTAATTCACCCCTCCACTTT.

This clonotype appeared a single time. This chain connects TRBV29-1 to TRBJ2-5, with TRBD1 matching 7 bases. This CDR3 spans 13 amino acids. The V gene end was trimmed by 7 bases and the J gene end by 4 bases; junction bases not matched to a gene: 9. Germline CDR1 and CDR2: SQVTM and ANQGSEA. As DNA, the CDR3 is TGCAGCGCCTTAGAGACAGGGCGAGAGACCCAGTACTTC. This gives the protein CSALETGRETQYF.

The chain is built from TRBV16 and TRBJ2-7; D may be TRBD2 (6 bases). This CDR3 is built from 16 residues. Germline CDR1 reads KGHSY; CDR2 reads FQNENV. V shed 4 bases and J shed 6 bases, with 22 bases lying between them. The CDR3 is CASSLQQLAGSGEQYF. The CDR3 DNA follows: TGTGCCAGCAGCCTACAGCAGCTTGCGGGGTCCGGCGAGCAGTACTTC.

This clonotype was detected only a few times. The J gene is TRBJ1-2, the V gene TRBV2; 7 bases are shared with TRBD1. This CDR3 is 12 amino acids long. Germline V lookup: CDR1 SNHLY, CDR2 FYNNEI. Trimming took 7 bases from V and 4 from J; bases not matched to a gene: 3. The CDR3 loop reads CASKGDSYGYTF. Written as DNA, the CDR3 is TGTGCCAGCAAGGGGGACAGCTATGGCTACACCTTC.

A few counts support this clonotype. The chain employs TRBV9 and TRBJ2-3, with TRBD2 matching 8 bases. V lost 0 bases and J lost 0; bases outside the gene matches: 3. Germline CDR1 reads SGDLS; CDR2 reads YYNGEE. The CDR3 length is 16 residues. This chain's CDR3 is CASSVAPSGSTDTQYF. CDR3 sequence (DNA): TGTGCCAGCAGCGTAGCCCCTAGCGGGAGCACAGATACGCAGTATTTT. Combining the CDR3 with reference TRBV9 and TRBJ2-3 gives the whole variable domain DSGVTQTPKHLITATGQRVTLRCSPRSGDLSVYWYQQSLDQGLQFLIQYYNGEERAKGNILERFSAQQFPDLHSELNLSSLELGDSALYFCASSVAPSGSTDTQYFGPGTRLTVL.

The rearrangement links TRBV6-5 to TRBJ2-3; D is unclear. The CDR3 covers 15 residues. Germline CDR1 and CDR2: MNHEY and SVGAGI. V lost 2 bases and J 2 bases, leaving 11 bases between the germline ends. This chain's CDR3 is CASSYGLLNTDTQYF. CDR3 in DNA: TGTGCCAGCAGTTACGGGTTGTTAAACACAGATACGCAGTATTTT.

CDR3 DNA sequence: TGTGCCAGCAGTGTTTTTAAGGGGGGGTCCTACAATGAGCAGTTCTTC. Amino acid sequence: CASSVFKGGSYNEQFF. The chain joins TRBV25-1 to TRBJ2-1; D is perhaps TRBD2 (7 bases). V was clipped by 4 bases and J by 1 base, with 14 bases between them. This CDR3 is 16 amino acids long. In germline, CDR1 is MGHDK, CDR2 SYGVNS.

This rearrangement joins TRBV20-1 to TRBJ2-3, with TRBD2 matching 7 bases. The germline V gene encodes CDR1 DFQATT and CDR2 SNEGSKA (reference sequence). CDR3 length: 13 amino acids. V dropped 2 bases and J dropped 3; count of bases not matched to a gene: 2. The CDR3 nucleotides are TGCAGTGCTAGACGACTAGCAACAGATACGCAGTATTTT. This translates into CSARRLATDTQYF.

A word on this clonotype: Germline and junction disagree at one end, which may indicate a read error. This sequence joins TRBV20-1 and TRBJ1-2, with 7 bases aligning to TRBD1. Germline lookup yields CDR1 DFQATT and CDR2 SNEGSKA (reference sequence). This CDR3 contains 15 residues. CDR3 coding DNA: TGCGGTGCTAGAGATTCAGGGACAGTGCTCTATGGCTACACCTTC. Its translation is CGARDSGTVLYGYTF.

This clonotype showed up just a few times. V is TRBV24-1 and J is TRBJ2-1; D may be TRBD2 (6 bases). CDR1 is KGHDR and CDR2 is SFDVKD in the germline V gene. V shed 7 bases and J shed 9 bases, with 12 bases lying between them. This CDR3 is 12 amino acids long. CDR3 coding DNA: TGTGCCACCAGCCACCTGGGGGGTGAGCAGTTCTTC. Translation: CATSHLGGEQFF.

V usage is TRBV10-3 and J usage is TRBJ2-7, with D possibly matching TRBD1 (6 bases). Trimming removed 2 bases at V and 3 bases at J, with 17 bases between. Per the germline V gene, CDR1 is ENHRY and CDR2 is SYGVKD. This CDR3 has 16 amino acids. The CDR3 coding sequence is TGTGCCATCAGTGAGGGGCCGGGACAATCAGGCTACGAGCAGTACTTC. Its translation is CAISEGPGQSGYEQYF.

This sequence joins TRBV20-1 and TRBJ1-2, with D hard to call. The CDR3 covers 12 residues. V lost 0 bases and J lost 6, with 8 bases in between. Germline V CDR1 and CDR2: DFQATT, SNEGSKA (reference sequence). The CDR3 DNA sequence: TGCAGTGCTAGAGACGTATCGGATGGCTACACCTTC. It yields the protein CSARDVSDGYTF.